The 15 T cell receptor beta chains presented below share a single source sample, sequenced in a study of blood T cell repertoires in COVID-19. Data came from immunoSEQ multiplex PCR; TCRdb stores just in-frame clones and leaves some out. The data hold 390,000 or so clones, with 80% to 90% observed a single time. The sequenced material came from PBMCs or T cells enriched from blood (not recorded which). The receptor set was obtained from a man younger than 35 who had recovered from COVID-19.

J is TRBJ1-4 and V is TRBV11-2, with unresolved D. The V end was cut by 4 bases, the J end by 8 bases, with 14 bases between. The CDR3 runs to 14 residues. From germline, CDR1 is SGHAT and CDR2 FQNNGV. The CDR3 loop reads CASSSNDRVEKLFF. Written as DNA, the CDR3 is TGTGCCAGCAGCTCGAACGACCGGGTGGAAAAACTGTTTTTT.

The chain is built from TRBV2 and TRBJ2-4; a weak D match, TRBD1 (5 bases). Germline loops: CDR1 SNHLY, CDR2 FYNNEI. There are 15 residues in the CDR3. V lost 1 base and J 8 bases, leaving 15 bases between the germline ends. This CDR3 reads CASSEGGAGLDIQYF. The CDR3 DNA is TGTGCCAGCAGTGAAGGTGGGGCAGGGTTGGACATTCAGTACTTC.

The chain carries TRBV5-5 and TRBJ1-4; D unresolved. Germline-derived CDR1 and CDR2 are SGHKS and YYEKEE (reference sequence). The ends were cut back, 4 bases at V and 0 bases at J, with 13 bases in the middle. The CDR3 is made up of 16 amino acids. The DNA of the CDR3 is TGTGCCAGCAGCGTGAGACTAAGTACAACTAATGAAAAACTGTTTTTT. Its protein product is CASSVRLSTTNEKLFF. Filled out from reference TRBV5-5 and TRBJ1-4, the complete variable domain reads DAGVTQSPTHLIKTRGQQVTLRCSPISGHKSVSWYQQVLGQGPQFIFQYYEKEERGRGNFPDRFSARQFPNYSSELNVNALLLGDSALYLCASSVRLSTTNEKLFFGSGTQLSVL.

This sequence joins TRBV29-1 and TRBJ1-1; TRBD1 matches at 10 bases. The CDR3 loop spans 14 amino acids. Unmatched junction bases numbered 6, after V lost 7 bases and J lost 1 base. Germline V gene sequence: CDR1 SQVTM, CDR2 ANQGSEA. CDR3 protein: CSGKRQGANTEAFF. CDR3 DNA sequence: TGCAGCGGGAAAAGACAGGGGGCGAACACTGAAGCTTTCTTT.

The table lists this clone with a count of one. CDR3 region: CASSLGGWQTQYF. CDR3 nucleotide sequence: TGTGCCAGCAGTTTGGGGGGTTGGCAGACCCAGTACTTC. The V call is TRBV12-3 or TRBV12-4, the J call TRBJ2-5; D is perhaps TRBD2 (6 bases). This CDR3 contains 13 residues. Trimming took 3 bases from V and 6 from J, leaving 11 bases between them.

This chain joins TRBV5-4 and TRBJ2-2; TRBD2 matches at 10 bases. CDR1 is SGHNT, CDR2 YYREEE, per germline (reference sequence). V shed 4 bases, J shed 4 bases, and the junction held 7 bases outside the gene matches. The length of the CDR3 is 16 residues. The CDR3 region is CASSPSGSVATGELFF. The CDR3 region has the DNA TGTGCCAGCAGCCCTAGCGGGAGTGTCGCCACCGGGGAGCTGTTTTTT.

The rearrangement uses TRBV7-9 and TRBJ1-1; perhaps TRBD1 as D (6 bases). This CDR3 spans 14 amino acids. V shed 2 bases and J shed 6 bases, with 13 bases lying between them. CDR1 and CDR2 from the germline V gene are SEHNR and FQNEAQ (reference sequence). CDR3: CASSLFDWGPEAFF. Written as DNA, the CDR3 is TGTGCCAGCAGCTTATTTGATTGGGGGCCTGAAGCTTTCTTT.

The J gene is TRBJ2-3, the V gene TRBV30; possible D gene TRBD1, 7 bases. Trimming removed 0 bases at V and 1 base at J, with 14 bases between. This CDR3 spans 16 amino acids. Germline values: CDR1 GTSNPN, CDR2 SVGIG (reference sequence). In DNA, the CDR3 is TGTGCCTGGAGTGTCGGGGGACAGCCAGGCACAGATACGCAGTATTTT. Translated: CAWSVGGQPGTDTQYF.

The chain joins TRBV3-1 (or the pseudogene TRBV3-2) to TRBJ1-3; D call uncertain. V dropped 1 base and J dropped 0 bases, with 7 bases sitting between them. Germline-derived CDR1 and CDR2 are LGHDT and YNNKEL (reference sequence). The CDR3 spans 15 residues. For the CDR3, the DNA is TGTGCCAGCAGCCAAGTTCAGTCCTCTGGAAACACCATATATTTT. Translating it yields CASSQVQSSGNTIYF.

The rearrangement links TRBV7-9 to TRBJ1-6; 10 bases agree with TRBD1. The germline V gene encodes CDR1 SEHNR and CDR2 FQNEAQ (reference sequence). J lost 9 bases, V lost 3 bases, and 5 bases had no gene match. This CDR3 has 15 residues. The CDR3 DNA follows: TGTGCCAGCAGCTTGGGACAGGGGATAAGTTCACCCCTCCACTTT. It specifies CASSLGQGISSPLHF.

The CDR3, as DNA: TGTGCCACCAGCAGAGGGGCTCAGCTTTACGAGCAGTACTTC. The encoded protein is CATSRGAQLYEQYF. The V and J genes are TRBV15 and TRBJ2-7, with D unresolved. CDR3 length: 14 residues. V was clipped by 1 base and J by 4 bases, with 11 bases between them. Germline V lookup: CDR1 LNHNV, CDR2 YYDKDF (reference sequence).

The rearrangement uses TRBV27 and TRBJ2-7, with D maybe TRBD2 (5 bases). Germline CDR1 MNHEY, CDR2 SMNVEV (reference sequence). CDR3 length: 14 amino acids. V lost 6 bases, J lost 0 bases, and 12 bases lay in between. The CDR3 sequence: CASRNSGSSYEQYF. DNA for the CDR3: TGTGCCAGCAGAAACAGTGGGAGCTCCTACGAGCAGTACTTC.

Only one count was recorded for this clone. The rearrangement links TRBV7-9 to TRBJ2-1; 8 positions agree with TRBD1. The J segment lost 7 bases and the V segment lost 1 base, leaving 6 bases of the junction unmatched. The length of the CDR3 is 15 residues. The V gene's germline CDR1 is SEHNR and CDR2 FQNEAQ (reference sequence). This CDR3 reads CASSLVQGAMNEQFF. The CDR3 DNA follows: TGTGCCAGCAGCTTAGTTCAGGGGGCCATGAATGAGCAGTTCTTC.

This clone was picked up a small number of times. The rearrangement links TRBV5-1 to TRBJ2-2; TRBD1 might be the D (5 bases). The V end lost 0 bases, the J end lost 6 bases, and 6 bases lay between the germline ends. The CDR3 contains 13 residues. CDR1 is SGHRS, CDR2 YFSETQ, per germline. In DNA, the CDR3 is TGCGCCAGCAGCTTGGCAGGGCCCGGGGAGCTGTTTTTT. As protein: CASSLAGPGELFF.

The chain employs TRBV5-6 and TRBJ2-7; no clear D gene. Looked up from germline, CDR1 is SGHDT and CDR2 is YYEEEE. Trimming removed 1 base from V and 3 bases from J, with 8 bases in between. This CDR3 is built from 13 residues. CDR3 sequence (DNA): TGTGCCAGCAGCTTGACTTTCGACTACGAGCAGTACTTC. Its translation is CASSLTFDYEQYF.